This is a list of T cell receptor beta chains from one sample in a study of shared clonotypes between healthy human individuals. Sequencing used immunoSEQ multiplex PCR; TCRdb keeps in-frame clones, though not all of them. The sample holds 2 million to 2.5 million clones, around 92% seen once. Sequencing was carried out using naive CD4+ T cells from PBMCs. These receptor sequences come from a man aged 18 to 35 in good health. Some clones in this sample may be carry-over from other donors' samples. Both conserved end residues are part of each CDR3. D genes are given only for firm matches. Clone size is shown for a subset of rows, as once, few, many or a class of expanded clone.

TRBJ2-7	.	TRBV29-1	TRBD2	TGCAGCGTTCTCCTTAGCGGGAGCCCCTACGAGCAGTACTTC	CSVLLSGSPYEQYF
TRBJ2-3	.	TRBV20-1	.	TGCAGTGCCGGGGTGGCAGATACGCAGTATTTT	CSAGVADTQYF
TRBJ2-2	.	TRBV11-2	TRBD1	TGTGCCAGCAGCTTCCGATTATCGCAGGGGGGACAGGCCGGGGAGCTGTTTTTT	CASSFRLSQGGQAGELFF
TRBJ2-1	.	TRBV30	TRBD2	TGTGCCTGGAGTATAGCGGGTCGCTACAATGAGCAGTTCTTC	CAWSIAGRYNEQFF
TRBJ1-3	.	TRBV7-2	.	TGTGCCAGCAGCTTAGCGACGGACTCTGGAAACACCATATATTTT	CASSLATDSGNTIYF
TRBJ1-1	.	TRBV30	TRBD1	TGTGCCTGGAGTAGGGACCATAAAACAGGGGGGTGGGTCACTGAAGCTTTCTTT	CAWSRDHKTGGWVTEAFF
TRBJ1-2	.	TRBV7-8	.	TGTGCCAGCAGCTCTGGGACGGCCTACTATGGCTACACCTTC	CASSSGTAYYGYTF
TRBJ2-3	.	TRBV19	TRBD2	TGTGCCAGTAGTATTTTGACTAGCGGGCCGCCTAGTACAGATACGCAGTATTTT	CASSILTSGPPSTDTQYF
TRBJ2-1	.	TRBV28	TRBD2	TGTGCCAGCAGTTTCCCCCTAGCGGGTCCCTCCAATGAGCAGTTCTTC	CASSFPLAGPSNEQFF
TRBJ1-5	.	TRBV7-8	.	TGTGCCAGCAGCCCTGACAGAAACAATCAGCCCCAGCATTTT	CASSPDRNNQPQHF
TRBJ2-7	.	TRBV30	.	TGTGCCTGGAGCCCTGTCCTCAAATACGAGCAGTACTTC	CAWSPVLKYEQYF
TRBJ1-1	.	TRBV5-1	.	TGCGCCAGCAGCCTGGGATGGACAACCGAGAGCACTGAAGCTTTCTTT	CASSLGWTTESTEAFF
TRBJ2-1	.	TRBV11-2	.	TGTGCCAGCAGCTTAGCGAAGAATGAGCAGTTCTTC	CASSLAKNEQFF
TRBJ1-2	.	TRBV7-9	.	TGTGCCAGCAGCCGTACTAACTATGGCTACACCTTC	CASSRTNYGYTF
TRBJ2-1	.	TRBV28	.	TGTGCCAGCAGCACACTTCGGGCCCTAAGCGATGAGCAGTTCTTC	CASSTLRALSDEQFF
TRBJ1-1	few	TRBV30	.	TGTGCCTGGAGCCAACTAGGTGGGACTGAAGCTTTCTTT	CAWSQLGGTEAFF
TRBJ1-6	.	TRBV28	.	TGTGCCAGCAGTCCCTCAGGGGTCCGGGGTAATTCACCCCTCCACTTT	CASSPSGVRGNSPLHF
TRBJ1-1	once	TRBV2	.	TGTGCCAGCAGTGTCGGCCGTATGAACACTGAAGCTTTCTTT	CASSVGRMNTEAFF
TRBJ2-2	once	TRBV28	.	TGTGCCAGCACGGGTGCGAACACCGGGGAGCTGTTTTTT	CASTGANTGELFF
TRBJ2-5	.	TRBV5-1	.	TGCGCCAGCAGCTTGGCTGTCCCTTCTGGGACCCAGTACTTC	CASSLAVPSGTQYF
TRBJ2-4	.	TRBV7-2	TRBD2	TGTGCCAGCAGCCCGGGGGCGGGAGGGGTCAAAAACATTCAGTACTTC	CASSPGAGGVKNIQYF
TRBJ1-1	few	TRBV10-3	.	TGTGCCATCAGTGAATCAGGGGTAAGGGTGAACACTGAAGCTTTCTTT	CAISESGVRVNTEAFF
TRBJ2-2	.	TRBV19	.	TGTGCCAGTAACATGAGAGGAGGCACAGGGGAGCTGTTTTTT	CASNMRGGTGELFF
TRBJ1-2	.	TRBV2	.	TGTGCCAGCAGGAAGGACAGAAACTATGGCTACACCTTC	CASRKDRNYGYTF
TRBJ2-5	.	TRBV5-1	.	TGCGCCAGCAGCTTGTTCGGGGGCGCGGAGACCCAGTACTTC	CASSLFGGAETQYF
TRBJ1-5	.	TRBV4-1	.	TGCGCCAGCAGCCAAGATAGTGGGAGAAATCAGCCCCAGCATTTT	CASSQDSGRNQPQHF
TRBJ2-2	once	TRBV6-1	.	TGTGCCAGCAGTCGCGGGGTCACCGGGGAGCTGTTTTTT	CASSRGVTGELFF
TRBJ1-4	.	TRBV19	.	TGTGCCAGTAGTATCGGCGGGGGGTATGAAAAACTGTTTTTT	CASSIGGGYEKLFF
TRBJ1-5	few	TRBV6-5	TRBD1	TGTGCCAGCAGTTCCCCGGGACAGAAAGTGCCCCAGCATTTT	CASSSPGQKVPQHF
TRBJ2-1	.	TRBV5-5	TRBD2	TGTGCCAGCAGCCTCCGGGACTACGCCAATGAGCAGTTCTTC	CASSLRDYANEQFF
TRBJ2-7	few	TRBV5-1	.	TGCGCCAGCAGCTCCGTGGGGGTGGACGAGCAGTACTTC	CASSSVGVDEQYF
TRBJ2-3	.	TRBV6-7	.	TGTGCCAGCAGTTACTCGATGGATAGCACAGATACGCAGTATTTT	CASSYSMDSTDTQYF
TRBJ1-1	.	TRBV18	.	TGTGCCAGCTCACCACTTAGGGACACCCGGGACTGGGGCACTGAAGCTTTCTTT	CASSPLRDTRDWGTEAFF
TRBJ2-7	.	TRBV7-2	.	TGTGCCAGCAGCTTAGTAAGTAGCTCCTACGAGCAGTACTTC	CASSLVSSSYEQYF
TRBJ2-3	.	TRBV29-1	.	TGCAGCGTTGGGAGCTCGGTCGATACGCAGTATTTT	CSVGSSVDTQYF
TRBJ2-3	.	TRBV19	TRBD1	TGTGCCAGTAGTACCCTCTGGACAGGAGTAGATACGCAGTATTTT	CASSTLWTGVDTQYF
TRBJ1-1	.	TRBV11-2	.	TGTGCCAGCAGCTTAGGAGGCGCAGGCACTGAAGCTTTCTTT	CASSLGGAGTEAFF
TRBJ2-1	.	TRBV11-2	TRBD1	TGTGCCAGCAGCTTGGACAGGGTAAATGAGCAGTTCTTC	CASSLDRVNEQFF
TRBJ2-7	once	TRBV4-1	TRBD2	TGCGCCAGCAGACGGGGACTAGCGGGAGACATTGCTTACGAGCAGTACTTC	CASRRGLAGDIAYEQYF
TRBJ1-5	few	TRBV30	.	TGTGCCTGGAGTGCGGGCGGGTATGCGCAGCCCCAGCATTTT	CAWSAGGYAQPQHF
TRBJ2-1	.	TRBV7-8	TRBD2	TGTGCCAGCATTGGACTAGCGGTCTACAATGAGCAGTTCTTC	CASIGLAVYNEQFF
TRBJ2-4	.	TRBV4-3	.	TGCGCCAGCAGCCAAGATGTGCAAGGCGCGAAATTAGCCAAAAACATTCAGTACTTC	CASSQDVQGAKLAKNIQYF
TRBJ2-3	.	TRBV5-4	TRBD1	TGTGCCAGCAGCCCGGGGGACAGGGGGCGAGATACGCAGTATTTT	CASSPGDRGRDTQYF
TRBJ2-2	.	TRBV18	TRBD2	TGTGCCAGCTCACCACGATTTACTAGCGGGGGAAACACCGGGGAGCTGTTTTTT	CASSPRFTSGGNTGELFF
TRBJ2-5	.	TRBV9	.	TGTGCCAGCAGCCCATTTGGGACCCAAGAGACCCAGTACTTC	CASSPFGTQETQYF
TRBJ2-1	.	TRBV25-1	TRBD2	TGTGCCAGCAGTGAATGGTCTAGCGGGAATGTAAATGAGCAGTTCTTC	CASSEWSSGNVNEQFF
TRBJ2-7	.	TRBV6-1	TRBD1	TGTGCCAGCAGCAACAGGGGAAGCTCCTACGAGCAGTACTTC	CASSNRGSSYEQYF
TRBJ1-2	.	TRBV28	.	TGTGCCAGCAGTTTAACCACCGGCCACTATGGCTACACCTTC	CASSLTTGHYGYTF
TRBJ2-4	.	TRBV27	TRBD2	TGTGCCAGCAGCTCAATCAGGACTAGCGGGAGTGGAGCCAAAAACATTCAGTACTTC	CASSSIRTSGSGAKNIQYF
TRBJ2-7	.	TRBV11-1	.	TGTGCCAGCAGCTTTACCCGCGGACAGTCCTACGAGCAGTACTTC	CASSFTRGQSYEQYF
TRBJ2-7	.	TRBV30	.	TGTGCCTGGAGTTACGGGCTAGCGCTATCCTACGAGCAGTACTTC	CAWSYGLALSYEQYF
TRBJ2-1	once	TRBV4-3	TRBD2	TGCGCCAGCAGCCAGCGGGAGGGCACCTGGGATGAGCAGTTCTTC	CASSQREGTWDEQFF
TRBJ2-7	.	TRBV10-1	.	TGCGCCAGGGACTGCTACGAGCAGTACTTC	CARDCYEQYF
TRBJ2-1	.	TRBV28	TRBD2	TGTGCCAGCAGTTTGAGCGGGAGGGCCCACAATGAGCAGTTCTTC	CASSLSGRAHNEQFF
TRBJ2-3	.	TRBV6-5	.	TGTGCCAGCAGTTATGGACATATAGGCACAGATACGCAGTATTTT	CASSYGHIGTDTQYF
TRBJ2-3	.	TRBV5-6	TRBD2	TGTGCCAGCGCACTAGCGGGCGCGGATACGCAGTATTTT	CASALAGADTQYF
TRBJ2-7	.	TRBV29-1	.	TGCAGCGTCAGACTCCGGCAGGCCTACGAGCAGTACTTC	CSVRLRQAYEQYF
TRBJ1-3	few	TRBV27	.	TGTGCCAGCAGTTGGGGGGCTGCGTTAGGAAACACCATATATTTT	CASSWGAALGNTIYF
TRBJ2-1	.	TRBV6-5	.	TGTGCCAGCAGTTTCCTCTTAGGTACCTACAATGAGCAGTTCTTC	CASSFLLGTYNEQFF